A single TCR beta chain is shown here with its context. Its antigen is not identified. The data belong to a study of T-cell reconstitution after alpha-beta-depleted transplantation in children. Findings and caveats of the study: T-cell counts and diversity at one year post-transplant came mainly from newly produced T cells. Where some patients showed high TCRbeta diversity at day 60, it came from recipient T cells and thymic progenitors that had survived. Several hundred expanded graft clones reportedly supplied alpha-beta T cells about two months after transplant.

The authors prepared the TCRbeta library with unique molecular identifiers. TCRdb passed the PCR reads through MiXCR, listing each CDR3 protein once. This table holds about 580,000 distinct CDR3 sequences, 27% found once. V dropped 7 bases and J dropped 0 bases, with 6 bases sitting between them. The CDR3 has 11 amino acids. Germline values: CDR1 SQVTM, CDR2 ANQGSEA. The receptor was derived from a boy in the first two years of life with Wiskott-Aldrich syndrome, due to receive a stem cell transplant. The sequenced sample was PBMCs, obtained before TCRalphabeta/CD19-depleted stem cell transplant. This rearrangement joins TRBV29-1 to TRBJ2-5; D gene uncertain. The CDR3 spells CSAQYQETQYF. CDR3 nucleotides: TGCAGCGCCCAGTACCAAGAGACCCAGTACTTC.